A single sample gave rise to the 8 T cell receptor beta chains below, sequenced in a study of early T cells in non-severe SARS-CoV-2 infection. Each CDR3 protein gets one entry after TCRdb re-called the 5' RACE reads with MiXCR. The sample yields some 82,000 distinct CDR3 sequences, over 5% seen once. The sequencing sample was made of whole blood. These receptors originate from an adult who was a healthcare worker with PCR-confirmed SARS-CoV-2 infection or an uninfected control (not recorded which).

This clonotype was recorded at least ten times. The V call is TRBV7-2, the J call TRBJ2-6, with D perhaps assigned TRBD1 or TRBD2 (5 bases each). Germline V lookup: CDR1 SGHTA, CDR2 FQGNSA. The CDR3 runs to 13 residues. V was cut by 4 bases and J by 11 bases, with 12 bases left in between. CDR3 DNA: TGTGCCAGCAGCTCCGGGGCCCTTGACGTCCTGACTTTC. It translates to CASSSGALDVLTF. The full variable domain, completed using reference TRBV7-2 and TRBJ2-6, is GAGVSQSPSNKVTEKGKDVELRCDPISGHTALYWYRQSLGQGLEFLIYFQGNSAPDKSGLPSDRFSAERTGGSVSTLTIQRTQQEDSAVYLCASSSGALDVLTFGAGSRLTVL.

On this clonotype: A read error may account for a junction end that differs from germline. CDR3 protein: CAISVRGGNQPRHF. The CDR3 nucleotides read TGTGCCATCAGTGTAAGGGGAGGCAATCAGCCCCGGCATTTT. The chain recombines TRBV10-3 with TRBJ1-5, with a possible D match to TRBD1 (5 bases). The CDR3 is 14 residues long. Germline V gene data show CDR1 as ENHRY and CDR2 as SYGVKD.

CDR3: CASSQEVGGARTQYF. The CDR3 DNA reads TGTGCCAGCAGCCAAGAAGTGGGAGGGGCTCGTACGCAGTATTTT. The chain joins TRBV4-2 to TRBJ2-3; TRBD2 aligns across 7 bases. The CDR3 contains 15 residues. With 0 bases clipped from V and 8 bases from J, the junction kept 8 bases outside the gene matches. Germline CDR1 reads LGHNA; CDR2 reads YNFKEQ.

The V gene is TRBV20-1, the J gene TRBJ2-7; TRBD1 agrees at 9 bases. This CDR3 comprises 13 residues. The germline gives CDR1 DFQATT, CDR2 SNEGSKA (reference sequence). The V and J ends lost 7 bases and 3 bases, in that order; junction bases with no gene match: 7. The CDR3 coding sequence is TGCAGTGTGAAGGGACAGGGCAGCTACGAGCAGTACTTC. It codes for CSVKGQGSYEQYF.

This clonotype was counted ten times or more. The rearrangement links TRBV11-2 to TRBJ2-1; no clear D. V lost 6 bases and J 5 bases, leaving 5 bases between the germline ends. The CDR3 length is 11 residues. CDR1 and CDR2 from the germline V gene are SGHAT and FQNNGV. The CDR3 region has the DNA TGTGCCAGCAGGCAAAACAATGAGCAGTTCTTC. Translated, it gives CASRQNNEQFF.

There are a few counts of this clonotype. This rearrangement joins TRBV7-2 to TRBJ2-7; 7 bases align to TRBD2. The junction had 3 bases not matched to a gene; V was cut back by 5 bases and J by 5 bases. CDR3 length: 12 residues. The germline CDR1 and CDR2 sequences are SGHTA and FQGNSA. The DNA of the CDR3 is TGTGCCAGCAGCCCCCGGGGGGACGAGCAGTACTTC. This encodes CASSPRGDEQYF. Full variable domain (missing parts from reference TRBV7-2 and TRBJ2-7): GAGVSQSPSNKVTEKGKDVELRCDPISGHTALYWYRQSLGQGLEFLIYFQGNSAPDKSGLPSDRFSAERTGGSVSTLTIQRTQQEDSAVYLCASSPRGDEQYFGPGTRLTVT.

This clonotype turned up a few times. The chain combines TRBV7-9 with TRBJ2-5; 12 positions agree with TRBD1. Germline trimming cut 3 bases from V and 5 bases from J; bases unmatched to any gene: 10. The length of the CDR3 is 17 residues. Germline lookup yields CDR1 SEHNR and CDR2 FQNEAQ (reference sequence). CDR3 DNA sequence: TGTGCCAGCAGCTTGGCCGGGACAGGGGGCTCAGGGGAGACCCAGTACTTC. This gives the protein CASSLAGTGGSGETQYF.

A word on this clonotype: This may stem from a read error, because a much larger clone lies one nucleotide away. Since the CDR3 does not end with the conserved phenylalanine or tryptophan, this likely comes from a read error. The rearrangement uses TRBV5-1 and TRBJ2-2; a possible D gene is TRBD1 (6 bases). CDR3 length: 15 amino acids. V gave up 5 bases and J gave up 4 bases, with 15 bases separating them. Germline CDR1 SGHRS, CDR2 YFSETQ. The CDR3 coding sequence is TGCGCCAGCAGATTTACAGGGTTGGGCACCGGGGAGCTGTTTTAT. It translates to CASRFTGLGTGELFY.